This entry features one TCR beta chain sequence. Antigen: not known. The record originates from a study of shared clonotypes between healthy human individuals. General observations from the study: Incomplete sequencing of sorted subsets was indicated by rarefaction despite large depth.

Profiling relied on immunoSEQ multiplex PCR, and the TCRdb table lists in-frame clones only, not all of them. Here the sample spans 2 million to 2.5 million clones, approximately 94% being singletons. This CDR3 has 13 residues. The V end lost 2 bases, the J end lost 2 bases, and 6 bases lay between the germline ends. Per the germline V gene, CDR1 is MDHEN and CDR2 is SYDVKM. The chain has TRBV28 and TRBJ2-5; D unresolved. The receptor's source is a man between 18 and 29 years old in good health. The sample comprised naive CD4+ T cells sorted from blood. As for subset: CD45RA+ positively selected. CDR3 nucleotides: TGTGCCAGCAGTTTAGACATACAAGAGACCCAGTACTTC. This sequence encodes CASSLDIQETQYF.